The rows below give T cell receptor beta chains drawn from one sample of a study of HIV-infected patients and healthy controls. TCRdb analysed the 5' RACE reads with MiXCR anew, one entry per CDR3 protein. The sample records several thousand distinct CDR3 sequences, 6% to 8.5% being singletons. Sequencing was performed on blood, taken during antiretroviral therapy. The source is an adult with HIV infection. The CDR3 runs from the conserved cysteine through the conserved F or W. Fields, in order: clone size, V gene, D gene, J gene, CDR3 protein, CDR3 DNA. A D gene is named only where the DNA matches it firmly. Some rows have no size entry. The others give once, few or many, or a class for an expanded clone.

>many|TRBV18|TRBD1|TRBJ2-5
CASSPATGARETQYF
TGTGCCAGCTCACCGGCGACAGGGGCCCGAGAGACCCAGTACTTC
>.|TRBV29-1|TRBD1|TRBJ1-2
CSVYGQGANYGYTF
TGCAGCGTTTACGGACAGGGGGCCAACTATGGCTACACCTTC
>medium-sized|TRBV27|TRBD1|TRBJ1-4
CASRSQGGGEKLFF
TGTGCCAGCAGGTCACAGGGGGGCGGTGAAAAACTGTTTTTT
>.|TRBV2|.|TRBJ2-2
CASIGPNTGELFF
TGTGCCAGCATCGGTCCGAACACCGGGGAGCTGTTTTTT
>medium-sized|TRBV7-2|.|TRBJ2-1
CASSSWGGGGNNEQFF
TGTGCCAGCAGCTCCTGGGGGGGCGGGGGAAACAATGAGCAGTTCTTC
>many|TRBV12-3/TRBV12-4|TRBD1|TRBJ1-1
CASSRQGNTEAFF
TGTGCCAGCAGTCGACAGGGTAACACTGAAGCTTTCTTT
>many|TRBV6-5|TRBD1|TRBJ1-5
CASSKLGQGLDQPQHF
TGTGCCAGCAGTAAACTGGGACAGGGCCTAGATCAGCCCCAGCATTTT
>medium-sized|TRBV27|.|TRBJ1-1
CASSFISGANTEAFF
TGTGCCAGCAGTTTTATATCAGGGGCGAACACTGAAGCTTTCTTT
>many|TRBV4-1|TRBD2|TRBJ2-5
CASSQVDRGRDRETQYF
TGCGCCAGCAGCCAAGTTGATCGCGGGAGGGATCGAGAGACCCAGTACTTC
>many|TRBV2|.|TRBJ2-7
CASSESTSSYEQYF
TGTGCCAGCAGTGAATCGACGAGCTCCTACGAGCAGTACTTC
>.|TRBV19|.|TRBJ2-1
CASSRLPEGPNEQFF
TGTGCCAGTAGTAGACTACCGGAAGGGCCCAATGAGCAGTTCTTC
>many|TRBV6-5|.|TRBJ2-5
CASSYLETQYF
TGTGCCAGCAGTTACCTAGAGACCCAGTACTTC
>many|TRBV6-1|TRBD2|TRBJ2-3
CASSHSGGGTDTQYF
TGTGCCAGCAGCCACAGCGGGGGCGGCACAGATACGCAGTATTTT
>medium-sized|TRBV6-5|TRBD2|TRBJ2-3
CASRHGLAGTDTQYF
TGTGCCAGCAGACACGGACTAGCGGGAACAGATACGCAGTATTTT
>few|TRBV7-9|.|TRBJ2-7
CASTQGGMDEQYF
TGTGCCAGCACTCAGGGGGGGATGGACGAGCAGTACTTC
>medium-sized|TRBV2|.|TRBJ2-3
CASSLASGPSTDTQYF
TGTGCCAGCAGTCTGGCCAGCGGGCCTAGCACAGATACGCAGTATTTT
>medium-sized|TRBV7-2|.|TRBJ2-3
CASSLIVLGDTQYF
TGTGCCAGCAGCTTAATCGTGCTAGGAGATACGCAGTATTTT
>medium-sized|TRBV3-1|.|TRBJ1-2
CASSFGGRGVDGYTF
TGTGCCAGCAGCTTCGGGGGAAGAGGGGTTGATGGCTACACCTTC
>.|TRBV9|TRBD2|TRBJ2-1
CASSVELAGGNEQFF
TGTGCCAGCAGCGTAGAGCTAGCGGGAGGCAATGAGCAGTTCTTC
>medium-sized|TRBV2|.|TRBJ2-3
CASSEEDTQADTQYF
TGTGCCAGCAGTGAGGAAGACACTCAGGCAGATACGCAGTATTTT
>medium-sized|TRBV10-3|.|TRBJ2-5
CAISESDQETQYF
TGTGCCATCAGTGAGTCCGACCAAGAGACCCAGTACTTC
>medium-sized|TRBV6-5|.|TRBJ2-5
CASSYSFGGETQYF
TGTGCCAGCAGTTACTCGTTTGGGGGAGAGACCCAGTACTTC
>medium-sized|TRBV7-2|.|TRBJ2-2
CASSSPMESRVLGGELFF
TGTGCCAGCAGCTCTCCAATGGAATCGAGGGTTCTCGGTGGGGAGCTGTTTTTT
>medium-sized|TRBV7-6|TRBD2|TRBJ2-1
CASSLASSGRSVEQFF
TGTGCCAGCAGCTTAGCGTCTAGCGGGAGGAGCGTTGAGCAGTTCTTC
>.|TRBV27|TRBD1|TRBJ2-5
CASSPPGQPETQYF
TGTGCCAGCAGTCCCCCGGGACAGCCAGAGACCCAGTACTTC
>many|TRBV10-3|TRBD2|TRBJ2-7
CAISESTLAGGFSYEQYF
TGTGCCATCAGTGAGTCGACTCTGGCGGGGGGCTTCTCCTACGAGCAGTACTTC
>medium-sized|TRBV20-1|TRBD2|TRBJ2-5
CSVIAGGPGRETQYF
TGCAGTGTTATAGCGGGGGGGCCCGGGCGAGAGACCCAGTACTTC
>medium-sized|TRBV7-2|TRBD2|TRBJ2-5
CASSWTAGAVGETQYF
TGTGCCAGCAGCTGGACAGCGGGAGCAGTCGGAGAGACCCAGTACTTC
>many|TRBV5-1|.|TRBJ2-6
CASSLDLSGANVLTF
TGCGCCAGCAGCTTAGATTTATCTGGGGCCAACGTCCTGACTTTC
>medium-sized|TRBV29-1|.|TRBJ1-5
CSVLRGPNQPQHF
TGCAGCGTACTGAGGGGTCCCAATCAGCCCCAGCATTTT
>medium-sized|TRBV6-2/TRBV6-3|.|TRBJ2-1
CASGDENEQFF
TGTGCCAGCGGAGATGAGAATGAGCAGTTCTTC
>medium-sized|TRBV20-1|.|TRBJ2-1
CSARMWGGRYNEQFF
TGCAGTGCTAGAATGTGGGGGGGGCGGTACAATGAGCAGTTCTTC
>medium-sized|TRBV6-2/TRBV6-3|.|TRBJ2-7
CASSPAYEQYF
TGTGCCAGCAGTCCCGCCTACGAGCAGTACTTC
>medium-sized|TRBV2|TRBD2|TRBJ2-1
CASSGPSGKVYNEQFF
TGTGCCAGCAGTGGCCCTAGCGGGAAGGTATACAATGAGCAGTTCTTC
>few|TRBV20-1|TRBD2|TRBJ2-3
CSASPRTSGSADTQYF
TGCAGTGCTTCCCCTCGGACTAGCGGGAGTGCAGATACGCAGTATTTT
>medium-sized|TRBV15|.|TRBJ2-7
CATSRSGPYEQYF
TGTGCCACCAGCAGATCCGGACCCTACGAGCAGTACTTC
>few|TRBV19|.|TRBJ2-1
CASSVDRYNEQFF
TGTGCCAGTAGTGTTGACAGGTACAATGAGCAGTTCTTC
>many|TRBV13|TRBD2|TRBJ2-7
CASSGTSGGASYEQYF
TGTGCCAGCAGCGGGACTAGCGGGGGGGCCTCCTACGAGCAGTACTTC
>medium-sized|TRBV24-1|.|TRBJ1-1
CATSDGRVAEAFF
TGTGCCACCAGTGATGGACGAGTCGCTGAAGCTTTCTTT
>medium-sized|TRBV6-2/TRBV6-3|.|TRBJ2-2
CASRSPNGATGELFF
TGTGCCAGCAGATCCCCGAACGGAGCTACCGGGGAGCTGTTTTTT
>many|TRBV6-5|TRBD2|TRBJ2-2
CASSYTGRGEELFF
TGTGCCAGCAGTTATACTGGGAGGGGAGAGGAGCTGTTTTTT
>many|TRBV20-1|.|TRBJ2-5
CSANHLGYETQYF
TGCAGTGCCAACCATCTGGGTTACGAGACCCAGTACTTC
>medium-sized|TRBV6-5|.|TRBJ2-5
CASTQTDQGQETQYF
TGTGCCAGCACCCAGACTGATCAGGGCCAAGAGACCCAGTACTTC
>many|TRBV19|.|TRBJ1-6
CASAESSYNSPLHF
TGTGCCAGTGCTGAGAGCTCCTATAATTCACCCCTCCACTTT
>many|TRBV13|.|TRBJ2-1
CASSFLGGSSYNEQFF
TGTGCCAGCAGCTTCTTAGGCGGAAGCTCCTACAATGAGCAGTTCTTC
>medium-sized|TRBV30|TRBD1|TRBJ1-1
CAARQGVTEAFF
TGTGCCGCGCGACAGGGGGTCACTGAAGCTTTCTTT
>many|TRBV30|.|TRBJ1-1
CAWSPPVVGSTEAFF
TGTGCCTGGAGTCCCCCAGTCGTAGGGAGCACTGAAGCTTTCTTT
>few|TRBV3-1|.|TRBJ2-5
CASSLGGQLKETQYF
TGTGCCAGCAGCCTAGGAGGGCAGCTAAAAGAGACCCAGTACTTC
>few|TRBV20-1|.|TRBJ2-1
CSAGGLEQFF
TGCAGTGCTGGCGGACTGGAGCAGTTCTTC
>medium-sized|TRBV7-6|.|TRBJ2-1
CASSWAEYNEQFF
TGTGCCAGCAGTTGGGCCGAATACAATGAGCAGTTCTTC
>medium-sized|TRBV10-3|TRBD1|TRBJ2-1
CAISESRGTGTLDEQFF
TGTGCCATCAGTGAGTCGCGCGGGACAGGGACTTTGGATGAGCAGTTCTTC